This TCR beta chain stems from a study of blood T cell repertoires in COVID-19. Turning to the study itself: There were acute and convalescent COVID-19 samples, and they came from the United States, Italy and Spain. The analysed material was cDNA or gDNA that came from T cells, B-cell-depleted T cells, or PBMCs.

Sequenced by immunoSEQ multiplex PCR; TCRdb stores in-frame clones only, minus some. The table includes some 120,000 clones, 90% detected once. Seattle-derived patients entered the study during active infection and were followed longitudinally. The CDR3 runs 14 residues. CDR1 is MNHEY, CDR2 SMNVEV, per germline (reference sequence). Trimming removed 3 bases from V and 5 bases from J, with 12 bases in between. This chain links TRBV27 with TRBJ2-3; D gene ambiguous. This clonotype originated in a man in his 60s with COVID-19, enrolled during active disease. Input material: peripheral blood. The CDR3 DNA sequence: TGTGCCAGCAGTTTTGGTCAGGCGAAAGATACGCAGTATTTT. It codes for CASSFGQAKDTQYF.